This entry features one T cell receptor beta chain sequence. These data come from a study of blood T cell repertoires in COVID-19. Study as a whole: Sources were T cells, B-cell-depleted T cells, or PBMCs; the material itself was cDNA or gDNA.

The V end lost 5 bases, the J end lost 2 bases, and 15 bases lay between the germline ends. The CDR3 has 15 amino acids. Germline V lookup: CDR1 MDHEN, CDR2 SYDVKM. Study members were between about 18 and 100 years old and lived in roughly 24 US regions. In the original analysis: By means of reference gene primer amplification, nucleated cell counts were estimated. Data came from immunoSEQ multiplex PCR; TCRdb stores just in-frame clones and leaves some out. V, J and clone size reflect that table, while D and trimming were determined from the DNA. Of just over 300,000 clones listed, around 87% are singletons.

J is TRBJ1-1 and V is TRBV28; perhaps TRBD1 as D (5 bases). The sample was PBMCs or T cells enriched from blood (not recorded which). This TCR was sampled from a young woman with acute COVID-19. CDR3 loop: CASSTPGHTNTEAFF. CDR3 in DNA: TGTGCCAGCAGTACGCCAGGACACACAAACACTGAAGCTTTCTTT.